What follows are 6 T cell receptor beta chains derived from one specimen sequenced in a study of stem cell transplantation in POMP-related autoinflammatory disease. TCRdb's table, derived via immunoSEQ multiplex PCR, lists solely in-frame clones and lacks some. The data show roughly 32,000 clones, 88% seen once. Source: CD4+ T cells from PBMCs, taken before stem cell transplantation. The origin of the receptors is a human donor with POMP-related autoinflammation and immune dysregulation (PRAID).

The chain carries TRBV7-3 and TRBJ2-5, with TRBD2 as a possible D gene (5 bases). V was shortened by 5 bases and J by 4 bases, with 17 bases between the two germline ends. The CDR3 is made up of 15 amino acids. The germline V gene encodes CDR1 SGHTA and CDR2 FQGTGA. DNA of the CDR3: TGTGCCAGCAGCCCGGGCGAGGGCCGGGGAGAGACCCAGTACTTC. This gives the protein CASSPGEGRGETQYF.

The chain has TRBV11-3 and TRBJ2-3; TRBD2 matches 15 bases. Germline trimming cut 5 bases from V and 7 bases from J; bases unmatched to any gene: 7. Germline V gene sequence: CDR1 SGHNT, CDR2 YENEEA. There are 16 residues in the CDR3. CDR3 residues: CASSPGTSGRMHTQYF. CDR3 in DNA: TGTGCCAGCAGCCCGGGGACTAGCGGGAGGATGCATACGCAGTATTTT.

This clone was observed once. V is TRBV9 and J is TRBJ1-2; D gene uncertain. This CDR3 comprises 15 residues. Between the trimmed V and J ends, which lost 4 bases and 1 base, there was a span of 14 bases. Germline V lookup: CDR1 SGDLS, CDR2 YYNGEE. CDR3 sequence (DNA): TGTGCCAGCAGCTTAAGTCCCGATCGTAACTATGGCTACACCTTC. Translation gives CASSLSPDRNYGYTF.

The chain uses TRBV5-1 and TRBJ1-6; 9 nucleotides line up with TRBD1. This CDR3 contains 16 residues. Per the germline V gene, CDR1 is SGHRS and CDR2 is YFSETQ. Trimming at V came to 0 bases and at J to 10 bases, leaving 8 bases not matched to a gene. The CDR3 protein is CASSLAVGTGRSPLHF. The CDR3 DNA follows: TGCGCCAGCAGCTTGGCCGTTGGGACAGGGCGGTCACCCCTCCACTTT.

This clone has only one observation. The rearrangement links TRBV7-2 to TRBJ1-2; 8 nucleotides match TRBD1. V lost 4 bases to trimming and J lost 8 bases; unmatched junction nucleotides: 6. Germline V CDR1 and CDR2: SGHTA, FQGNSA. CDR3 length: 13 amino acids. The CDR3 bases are TGTGCCAGCAGCTCCCGGACAGGGAGCGGCTACACCTTC. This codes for CASSSRTGSGYTF.

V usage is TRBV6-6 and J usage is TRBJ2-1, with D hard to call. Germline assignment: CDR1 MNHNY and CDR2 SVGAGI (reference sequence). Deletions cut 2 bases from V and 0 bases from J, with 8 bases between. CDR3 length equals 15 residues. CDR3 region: CASSYGQSSYNEQFF. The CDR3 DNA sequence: TGTGCCAGCAGTTACGGTCAAAGCTCCTACAATGAGCAGTTCTTC.